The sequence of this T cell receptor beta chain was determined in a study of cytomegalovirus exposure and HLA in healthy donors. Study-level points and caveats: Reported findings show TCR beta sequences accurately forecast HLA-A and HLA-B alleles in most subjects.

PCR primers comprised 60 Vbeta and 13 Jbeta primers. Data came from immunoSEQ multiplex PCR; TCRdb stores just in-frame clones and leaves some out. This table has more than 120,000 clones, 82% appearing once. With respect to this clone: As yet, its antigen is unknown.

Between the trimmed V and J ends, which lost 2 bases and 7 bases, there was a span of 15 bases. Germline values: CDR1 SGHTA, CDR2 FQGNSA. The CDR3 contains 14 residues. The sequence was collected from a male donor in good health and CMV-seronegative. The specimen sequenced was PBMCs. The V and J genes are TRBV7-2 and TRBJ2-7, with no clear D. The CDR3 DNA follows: TGTGCCAGCAGCTTAACCGGGTTTCAGAGGGAGCAGTACTTC. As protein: CASSLTGFQREQYF. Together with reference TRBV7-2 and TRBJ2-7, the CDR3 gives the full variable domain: GAGVSQSPSNKVTEKGKDVELRCDPISGHTALYWYRQSLGQGLEFLIYFQGNSAPDKSGLPSDRFSAERTGGSVSTLTIQRTQQEDSAVYLCASSLTGFQREQYFGPGTRLTVT.